The sequence of this T cell receptor (beta chain) was determined in a study of shared clonotypes between healthy human individuals. Notes on the study in general: Between four donors, naive CD4 clonotypes were shared at a level of around 4.9%.

Repertoires were generated with immunoSEQ multiplex PCR, while TCRdb's copy carries only in-frame clones and drops some. The table records over a million clones, under 80% of them present only once. The CDR3 consists of 16 residues. The trim removed 4 bases at V and 1 base at J, leaving 3 bases unmatched. Germline V lookup: CDR1 SGHVS, CDR2 FNYEAQ. Note on this clone: Its specificity is not known.

The sequenced sample consisted of memory CD4+ T cells sorted from blood. As to subset: CD45RA-negative fraction. The chain has TRBV7-6 and TRBJ2-3, with 12 positions matching TRBD2. This receptor was identified in a man younger than 35 in good health. The CDR3 DNA reads as TGTGCCAGCAGCTACCGACTAGCGGGGGGCACAGATACGCAGTATTTT. Amino acids: CASSYRLAGGTDTQYF.